What follows is one T cell receptor beta chain and its context. Its specific antigen is unknown. The record has no base qualities; no much larger clone is one base away. In Seattle, one collaborating source enrolled patients while the infection was active and tracked those patients longitudinally over the course of disease. The collaborating institutions used their own protocols to collect whole blood in K2EDTA tubes. Collaborator samples were shipped for TCRbeta analysis as frozen whole blood, isolated PBMCs, or DNA extracted from either sample type. Reading the germline V gene (reference sequence) gives CDR1 GTSNPN and CDR2 SVGIG. The CDR3 goes from the cysteine to the phenylalanine over 13 residues. Only the CDR3 DNA is retained, 39 bases long and in frame from the first base. Trimming removed 5 bases from V and 8 bases from J, leaving 18 bases between the germline ends. TCRbeta CDR3 regions were amplified from genomic DNA by means of the immunoSEQ Assay, a bias-controlled multiplex PCR. The authors' analysis ran thus. The number of nucleated cells in each sample was estimated from the amplification of reference gene primers within the assay. To quantify the absolute abundance of each unique TCRbeta CDR3 rearrangement, sequence reads were collapsed and filtered. For each sample, productive Simpson clonality was calculated as the square root of Simpson's diversity index across productive rearrangements. The table was pulled from immuneACCESS by TCRdb, which kept in-frame rearrangements only. Such tables lose some clones; where checked, under half of the loss comes from unresolved V genes, and the rest has no known cause. V, J and clone size are taken as reported in that table, and D and trimming were inferred from the DNA itself. In all, the sample holds some 220,000 clones, and 65% to 90% of those were seen once. Clones ranked in the top ten supply about 2.4% of the sample.

The entry originates in a study of blood T cell repertoires in COVID-19 (TCRdb year 2020). Looking at the study overall: Samples covering the acute and convalescent phases of COVID-19 were provided by collaborators in the United States, Italy and Spain. HLA class I and class II types, where available, came from metadata supplied by the sample provider rather than from assay-based typing. The material from the prospective study consisted of cDNA or gDNA derived from T cells, B-cell-depleted T cells, or PBMCs. Samples were obtained from the ongoing ImmuneRACE study (first 160 participants) and from about 1,300 subjects provided by 6 global collaborators. The repertoires were released in a freely available public database meant as a resource for research on the immune response to SARS-CoV-2. A de-identified subject ID, COVID-19 status, age in years and sex were almost always included in the sample metadata. Deeply sampled blood TCRbeta repertoires from subjects exposed to, actively infected with, or recovered from COVID-19 were included in the dataset. Study-wide findings and limitations: How much clinical and demographic metadata was included differed by source and by participant, and the metadata was provided uncurated.

The sequence is built from TRBV30 and TRBJ1-2; possibly the D gene is TRBD1, per 5 matching bases. The sample was peripheral blood. The receptor's source is a woman in her 70s with COVID-19, enrolled during active disease. The nucleotide sequence reads TGTGCCTGGCGGAGCCCCAGGGTTGGCGGCTACACCTTC. Its translation reads: CAWRSPRVGGYTF.